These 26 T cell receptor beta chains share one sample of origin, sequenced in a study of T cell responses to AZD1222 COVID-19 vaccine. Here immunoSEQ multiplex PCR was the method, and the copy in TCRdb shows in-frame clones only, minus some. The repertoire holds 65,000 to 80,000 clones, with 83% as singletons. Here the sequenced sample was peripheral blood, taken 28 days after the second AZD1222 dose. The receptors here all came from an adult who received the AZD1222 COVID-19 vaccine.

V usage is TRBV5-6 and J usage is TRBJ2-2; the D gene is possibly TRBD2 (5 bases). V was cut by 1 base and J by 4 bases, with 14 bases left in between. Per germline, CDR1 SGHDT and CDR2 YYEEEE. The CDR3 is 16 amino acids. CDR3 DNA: TGTGCCAGCAGCTTGCCCCTGGACTCGTTCACCGGGGAGCTGTTTTTT. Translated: CASSLPLDSFTGELFF.

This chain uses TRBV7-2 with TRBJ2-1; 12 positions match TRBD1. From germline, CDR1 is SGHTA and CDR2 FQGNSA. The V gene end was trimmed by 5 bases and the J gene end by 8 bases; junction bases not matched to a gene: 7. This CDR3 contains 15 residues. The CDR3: CASSPVGQGAYEQFF. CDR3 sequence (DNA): TGTGCCAGCAGCCCGGTGGGACAGGGGGCGTATGAGCAGTTCTTC.

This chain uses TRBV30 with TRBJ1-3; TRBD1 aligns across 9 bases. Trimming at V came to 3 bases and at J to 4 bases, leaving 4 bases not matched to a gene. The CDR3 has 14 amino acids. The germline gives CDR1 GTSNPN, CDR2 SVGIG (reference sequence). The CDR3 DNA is TGTGCCTGGAGCCTGGGACAGGGAGGAAACACCATATATTTT. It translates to CAWSLGQGGNTIYF. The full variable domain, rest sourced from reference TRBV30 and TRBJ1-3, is SQTIHQWPATLVQPVGSPLSLECTVEGTSNPNLYWYRQAAGRGLQLLFYSVGIGQISSEVPQNLSASRPQDRQFILSSKKLLLSDSGFYLCAWSLGQGGNTIYFGEGSWLTVV.

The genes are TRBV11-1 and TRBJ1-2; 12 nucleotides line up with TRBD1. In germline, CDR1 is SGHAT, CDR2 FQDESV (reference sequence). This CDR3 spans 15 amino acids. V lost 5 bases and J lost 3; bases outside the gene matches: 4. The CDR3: CASSRGTGGDYGYTF. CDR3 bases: TGTGCCAGCAGCCGTGGGACAGGGGGCGACTATGGCTACACCTTC.

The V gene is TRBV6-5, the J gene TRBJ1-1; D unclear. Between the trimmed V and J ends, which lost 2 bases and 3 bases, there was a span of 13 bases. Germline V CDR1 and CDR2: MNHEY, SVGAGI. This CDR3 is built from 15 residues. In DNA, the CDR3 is TGTGCCAGCAGTTACGTTTCACGTGGTGACACTGAAGCTTTCTTT. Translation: CASSYVSRGDTEAFF.

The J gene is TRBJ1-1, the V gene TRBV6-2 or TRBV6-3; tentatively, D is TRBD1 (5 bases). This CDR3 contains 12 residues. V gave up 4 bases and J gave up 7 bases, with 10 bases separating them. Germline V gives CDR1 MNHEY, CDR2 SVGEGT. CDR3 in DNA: TGTGCCAGCAGTTGGACAAATTTTGAAGCTTTCTTT. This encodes CASSWTNFEAFF.

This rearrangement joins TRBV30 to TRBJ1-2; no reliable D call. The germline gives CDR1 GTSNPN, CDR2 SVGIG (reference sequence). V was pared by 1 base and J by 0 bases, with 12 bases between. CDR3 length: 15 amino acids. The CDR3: CAWSGALDSNYGYTF. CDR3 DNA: TGTGCCTGGAGTGGGGCCCTAGATTCTAACTATGGCTACACCTTC.

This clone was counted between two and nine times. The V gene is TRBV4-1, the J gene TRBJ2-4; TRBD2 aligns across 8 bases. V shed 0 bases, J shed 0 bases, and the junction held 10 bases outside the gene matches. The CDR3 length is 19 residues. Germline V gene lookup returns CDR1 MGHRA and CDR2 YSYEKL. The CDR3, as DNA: TGCGCCAGCAGCCAAGATGAAGCGGGAGCGCTTGTAGCCAAAAACATTCAGTACTTC. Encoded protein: CASSQDEAGALVAKNIQYF.

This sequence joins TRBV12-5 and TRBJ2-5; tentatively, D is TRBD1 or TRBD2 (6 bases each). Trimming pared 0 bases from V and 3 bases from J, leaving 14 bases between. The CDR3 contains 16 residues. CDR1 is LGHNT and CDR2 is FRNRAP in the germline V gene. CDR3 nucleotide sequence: TGTGCTAGTGGTTTGGTAAAGGGGGGAACCAAAGAGACCCAGTACTTC. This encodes CASGLVKGGTKETQYF.

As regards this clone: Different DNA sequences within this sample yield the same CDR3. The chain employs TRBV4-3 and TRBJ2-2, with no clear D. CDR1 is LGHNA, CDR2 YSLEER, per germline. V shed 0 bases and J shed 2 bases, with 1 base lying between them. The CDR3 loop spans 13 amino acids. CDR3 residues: CASSQDNTGELFF. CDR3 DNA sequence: TGCGCCAGCAGCCAAGATAACACCGGGGAGCTGTTTTTT.

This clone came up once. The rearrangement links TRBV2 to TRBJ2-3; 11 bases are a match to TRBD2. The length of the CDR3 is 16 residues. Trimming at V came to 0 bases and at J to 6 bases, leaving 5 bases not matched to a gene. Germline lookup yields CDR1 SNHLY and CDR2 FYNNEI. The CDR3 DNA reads TGTGCCAGCAGTGAAGCGCCCCGGACTAGCGGGGATACGCAGTATTTT. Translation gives CASSEAPRTSGDTQYF.

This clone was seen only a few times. CDR3 in DNA: TGTGCCAGCAGTTCTTACACCGGGACAGGGGGCAATCGAAGATACGAGCAGTACTTC. Its protein is CASSSYTGTGGNRRYEQYF. This chain uses TRBV28 with TRBJ2-7; 12 nucleotides match TRBD1. This CDR3 has 19 residues. Trimming took 4 bases from V and 4 from J; bases not matched to a gene: 17. Germline CDR1 reads MDHEN; CDR2 reads SYDVKM.

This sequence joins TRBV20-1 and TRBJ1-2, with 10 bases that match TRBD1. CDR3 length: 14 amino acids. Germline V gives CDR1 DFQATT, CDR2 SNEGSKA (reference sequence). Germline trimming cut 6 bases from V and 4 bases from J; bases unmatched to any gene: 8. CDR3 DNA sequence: TGCAGTGCCAGTATTCGGACAGGGGGCTATGGCTACACCTTC. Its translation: CSASIRTGGYGYTF.

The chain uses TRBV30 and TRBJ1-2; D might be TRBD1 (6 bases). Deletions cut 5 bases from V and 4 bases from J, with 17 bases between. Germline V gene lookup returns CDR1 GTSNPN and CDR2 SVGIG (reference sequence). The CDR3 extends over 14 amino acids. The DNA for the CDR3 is TGTGCCTGGTTGTTGGGGGCGTCGACCTATGGCTACACCTTC. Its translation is CAWLLGASTYGYTF.

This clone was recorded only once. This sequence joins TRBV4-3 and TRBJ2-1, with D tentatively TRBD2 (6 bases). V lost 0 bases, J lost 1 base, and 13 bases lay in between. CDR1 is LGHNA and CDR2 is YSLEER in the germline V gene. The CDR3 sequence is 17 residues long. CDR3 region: CASSQEWNSGSYNEQFF. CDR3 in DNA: TGCGCCAGCAGCCAAGAGTGGAATAGCGGTTCCTACAATGAGCAGTTCTTC.

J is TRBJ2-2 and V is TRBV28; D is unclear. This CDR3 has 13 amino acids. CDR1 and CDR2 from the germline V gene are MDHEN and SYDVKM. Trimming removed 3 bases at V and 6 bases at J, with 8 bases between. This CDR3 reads CASSFSFAGELFF. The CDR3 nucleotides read TGTGCCAGCAGTTTTTCGTTCGCCGGGGAGCTGTTTTTT.

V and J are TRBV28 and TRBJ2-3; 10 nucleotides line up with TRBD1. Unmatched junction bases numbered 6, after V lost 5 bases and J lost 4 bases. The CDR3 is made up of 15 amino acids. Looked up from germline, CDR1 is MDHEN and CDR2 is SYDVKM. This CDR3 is CASSKRTGGSDTQYF. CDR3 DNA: TGTGCCAGCAGTAAACGGACAGGGGGTTCAGATACGCAGTATTTT. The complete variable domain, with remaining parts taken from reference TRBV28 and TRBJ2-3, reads DVKVTQSSRYLVKRTGEKVFLECVQDMDHENMFWYRQDPGLGLRLIYFSYDVKMKEKGDIPEGYSVSREKKERFSLILESASTNQTSMYLCASSKRTGGSDTQYFGPGTRLTVL.

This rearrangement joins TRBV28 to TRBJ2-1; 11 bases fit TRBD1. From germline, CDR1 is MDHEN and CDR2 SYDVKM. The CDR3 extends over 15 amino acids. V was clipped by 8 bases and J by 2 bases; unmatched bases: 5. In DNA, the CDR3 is TGTGCCAGCCTCTCGGGACAGGGGGCCTACAATGAGCAGTTCTTC. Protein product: CASLSGQGAYNEQFF.

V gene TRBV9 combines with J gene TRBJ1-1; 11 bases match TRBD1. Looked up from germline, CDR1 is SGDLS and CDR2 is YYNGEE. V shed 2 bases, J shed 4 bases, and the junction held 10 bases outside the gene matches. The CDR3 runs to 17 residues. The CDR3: CASSVTPGQGEATEAFF. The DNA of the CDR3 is TGTGCCAGCAGCGTTACTCCGGGACAGGGGGAGGCCACTGAAGCTTTCTTT.

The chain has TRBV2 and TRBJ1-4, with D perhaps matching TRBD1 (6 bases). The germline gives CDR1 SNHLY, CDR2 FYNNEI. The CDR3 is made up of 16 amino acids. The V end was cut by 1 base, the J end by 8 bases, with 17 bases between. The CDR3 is CASSEGRGPRGEKLFF. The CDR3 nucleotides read TGTGCCAGCAGTGAAGGTCGGGGGCCACGGGGGGAAAAACTGTTTTTT.

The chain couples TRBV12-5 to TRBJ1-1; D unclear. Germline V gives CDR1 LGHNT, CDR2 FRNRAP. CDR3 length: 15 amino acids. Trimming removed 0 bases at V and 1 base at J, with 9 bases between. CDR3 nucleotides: TGTGCTAGTGGTTTGGTAATGTCAGGGAACACTGAAGCTTTCTTT. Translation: CASGLVMSGNTEAFF.

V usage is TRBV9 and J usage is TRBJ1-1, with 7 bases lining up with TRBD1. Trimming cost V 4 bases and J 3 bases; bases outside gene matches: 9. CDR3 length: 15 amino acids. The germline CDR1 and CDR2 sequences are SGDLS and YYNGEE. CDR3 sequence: CASSTLGQLDTEAFF. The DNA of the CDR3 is TGTGCCAGCAGCACCCTGGGACAGTTAGACACTGAAGCTTTCTTT.

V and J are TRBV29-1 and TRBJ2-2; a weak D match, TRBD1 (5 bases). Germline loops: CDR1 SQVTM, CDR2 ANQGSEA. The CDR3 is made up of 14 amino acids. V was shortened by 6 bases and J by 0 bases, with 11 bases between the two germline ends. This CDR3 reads CSVWGGTNTGELFF. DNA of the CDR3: TGCAGCGTGTGGGGCGGAACGAACACCGGGGAGCTGTTTTTT.

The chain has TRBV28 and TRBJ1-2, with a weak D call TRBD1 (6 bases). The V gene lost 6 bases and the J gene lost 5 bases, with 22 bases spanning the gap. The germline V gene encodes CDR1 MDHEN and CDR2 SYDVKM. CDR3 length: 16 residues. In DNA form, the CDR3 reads TGTGCCAGCAGCGGAGGGGGGCTCATTGAAAAATATGGCTACACCTTC. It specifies CASSGGGLIEKYGYTF.

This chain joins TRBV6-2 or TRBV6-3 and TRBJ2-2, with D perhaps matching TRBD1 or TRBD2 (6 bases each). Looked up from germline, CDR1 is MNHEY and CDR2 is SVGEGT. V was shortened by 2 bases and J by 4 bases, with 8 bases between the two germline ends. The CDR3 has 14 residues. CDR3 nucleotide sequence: TGTGCCAGCAGTTACCGGGGGCTCACCGGGGAGCTGTTTTTT. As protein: CASSYRGLTGELFF.

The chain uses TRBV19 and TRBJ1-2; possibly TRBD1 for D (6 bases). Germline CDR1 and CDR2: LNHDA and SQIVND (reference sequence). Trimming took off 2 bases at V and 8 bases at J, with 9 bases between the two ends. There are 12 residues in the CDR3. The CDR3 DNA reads TGTGCCAGTAGTATAACAGGGTTCGGCTACACCTTC. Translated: CASSITGFGYTF.